Included here is one T cell receptor beta chain sequence, with context. The germline gives CDR1 SGHDT, CDR2 YYEEEE. The length of the CDR3 is 16 residues. Trimming removed 1 base from V and 5 bases from J, with 17 bases in between. The sample belongs to a study of technical replicates of blood from a few donors. Assay: immunoSEQ multiplex PCR; the TCRdb copy retains only in-frame clones and omits some. The profile covers 65,000 to 90,000 clones, with roughly 94% appearing a single time and about 0.4% taken by the ten largest. Material: T cells isolated from PBMCs. The J gene is TRBJ2-3, the V gene TRBV5-6; a weak D match, TRBD2 (5 bases). This receptor was taken from a human donor in good health. The CDR3 DNA follows: TGTGCCAGCAGCTTGAGGAGGACCTTCTGGGTAGATACGCAGTATTTT. It codes for CASSLRRTFWVDTQYF. Looking up the rest from reference TRBV5-6 and TRBJ2-3 gives the full variable domain: DAGVTQSPTHLIKTRGQQVTLRCSPKSGHDTVSWYQQALGQGPQFIFQYYEEEERQRGNFPDRFSGHQFPNYSSELNVNALLLGDSALYLCASSLRRTFWVDTQYFGPGTRLTVL.